Shown below are 6 T cell receptor beta chains from a single sample sequenced in a study of CD8 T cells in ankylosing spondylitis. Findings and caveats of the study: What seemed typical of ankylosing spondylitis blood was a TCR beta motif built from roughly eight highly homologous variants.

These receptors' targets are unknown. One entry per CDR3 protein results from TCRdb running MiXCR on the 5' RACE reads. The sample lists 450,000 to 550,000 distinct CDR3 sequences; roughly 5% were seen once. Sequencing was done on a sample of blood, either unsorted or a sorted T cell fraction (not recorded which). Receptors were obtained from a male donor with ankylosing spondylitis.

This clonotype occurred a few times. V and J are TRBV4-1 and TRBJ2-7; 13 bases are shared with TRBD2. Losses at the gene ends were 0 bases for V and 0 bases for J; bases not matched to a gene: 5. Germline CDR1 MGHRA, CDR2 YSYEKL. This CDR3 comprises 18 residues. This CDR3 reads CASSQDRGLAGSSYEQYF. CDR3 DNA: TGCGCCAGCAGCCAAGATAGGGGACTAGCGGGGAGCTCCTACGAGCAGTACTTC.

The sample holds many counts of this clonotype. The V and J genes are TRBV28 and TRBJ2-3, with D perhaps being TRBD1 or TRBD2 (6 bases each). CDR1 and CDR2 from the germline V gene are MDHEN and SYDVKM. V gave up 5 bases and J gave up 1 base, with 13 bases separating them. The CDR3 length is 15 residues. CDR3 protein: CASSPGGRRTDTQYF. In DNA form, the CDR3 reads TGTGCCAGCAGTCCCGGGGGCAGGCGCACAGATACGCAGTATTTT. The full variable domain, completed using reference TRBV28 and TRBJ2-3, is DVKVTQSSRYLVKRTGEKVFLECVQDMDHENMFWYRQDPGLGLRLIYFSYDVKMKEKGDIPEGYSVSREKKERFSLILESASTNQTSMYLCASSPGGRRTDTQYFGPGTRLTVL.

This clonotype was recorded at least ten times. V usage is TRBV5-1 and J usage is TRBJ1-1; tentatively, D is TRBD1 (5 bases). Germline loops: CDR1 SGHRS, CDR2 YFSETQ. This CDR3 contains 17 residues. With 0 bases removed from V and 1 base from J, the gap between germline ends came to 16 bases. The CDR3 here is CASSLVSGRGPNTEAFF. In DNA form, the CDR3 reads TGCGCCAGCAGCTTGGTGTCAGGGAGAGGACCGAACACTGAAGCTTTCTTT. The full variable domain, its missing parts supplied by reference TRBV5-1 and TRBJ1-1, is KAGVTQTPRYLIKTRGQQVTLSCSPISGHRSVSWYQQTPGQGLQFLFEYFSETQRNKGNFPGRFSGRQFSNSRSEMNVSTLELGDSALYLCASSLVSGRGPNTEAFFGQGTRLTVV.

The table lists this clonotype with many counts. The chain links TRBV7-2 to TRBJ2-3; TRBD2 matches at 7 bases. The CDR3 has 14 residues. CDR1 is SGHTA, CDR2 FQGNSA, per germline. The junction had 2 bases not matched to a gene; V was cut back by 0 bases and J by 5 bases. This CDR3 reads CASSLALAEDTQYF. The CDR3 coding sequence is TGTGCCAGCAGCTTAGCCCTAGCGGAAGATACGCAGTATTTT.

This clonotype was recorded at least ten times. The chain carries TRBV6-1 and TRBJ2-7, with a tentative D call TRBD1 (5 bases). With 6 bases removed from V and 0 bases from J, the gap between germline ends came to 12 bases. The CDR3 loop spans 14 amino acids. CDR1 is MNHNS and CDR2 is SASEGT in the germline V gene. In nucleotides, the CDR3 is TGTGCCAGCAGACAGGTTTTTAGCTCCTACGAGCAGTACTTC. It encodes CASRQVFSSYEQYF.

This clonotype was observed at least ten times. The genes are TRBV20-1 and TRBJ2-1; D unresolved. The CDR3 sequence is 14 residues long. Germline V CDR1 and CDR2: DFQATT, SNEGSKA (reference sequence). Trimming removed 0 bases from V and 7 bases from J, with 13 bases in between. The CDR3 protein is CSARDWAAANEQFF. For the CDR3, the DNA is TGCAGTGCTAGAGATTGGGCCGCTGCGAATGAGCAGTTCTTC.